The 12 T cell receptor beta chains in this list originate from one sample, sequenced in a study of blood T cell repertoires in COVID-19. Clones were sequenced by immunoSEQ multiplex PCR, and TCRdb holds only the in-frame ones, with some missing. The data show around 230,000 clones, 86% seen once. Specimen: peripheral blood. Receptors originate from a man aged 30 to 45 who had recovered from COVID-19.

This clone was counted a few times. The rearrangement uses TRBV10-3 and TRBJ1-3; TRBD1 matches at 7 bases. The ends lost 7 bases at V and 4 bases at J; junction bases unmatched: 13. The CDR3 runs to 16 residues. Germline V gene data show CDR1 as ENHRY and CDR2 as SYGVKD. CDR3 DNA sequence: TGTGCCATCACCGGACAGGATCCTATGTTCGGAAACACCATATATTTT. Its translation: CAITGQDPMFGNTIYF.

Only one count was recorded for this clone. The CDR3 DNA follows: TGTGCCGCGAGGGGGGGAAGGGGCACTGAAGCTTTCTTT. Translated, it gives CAARGGRGTEAFF. This chain joins TRBV10-3 and TRBJ1-1; TRBD1 is a possible D gene (6 bases). The CDR3 covers 13 residues. Trimming left V 11 bases short and J 4 bases short, with 17 bases between. The V gene's germline CDR1 is ENHRY and CDR2 SYGVKD.

The J gene is TRBJ1-1, the V gene TRBV29-1; 7 nucleotides match TRBD1. Looked up from germline, CDR1 is SQVTM and CDR2 is ANQGSEA. The CDR3 contains 13 residues. The trim removed 7 bases at V and 1 base at J, leaving 6 bases unmatched. The CDR3 region has the DNA TGCAGCGGCAGGACAGGAGGGAACACTGAAGCTTTCTTT. This translates into CSGRTGGNTEAFF.

The chain uses TRBV7-2 and TRBJ2-5; 7 positions match TRBD2. The CDR3 runs 12 residues. CDR1 is SGHTA and CDR2 is FQGNSA in the germline V gene. V lost 3 bases to trimming and J lost 5 bases; unmatched junction nucleotides: 0. Written as DNA, the CDR3 is TGTGCCAGCAGCTTCGGGGGGGAGACCCAGTACTTC. The encoded protein is CASSFGGETQYF.

This clone was detected once. This CDR3 is CASSLQGWETQYF. In DNA, the CDR3 is TGCGCCAGCAGCTTGCAGGGTTGGGAGACCCAGTACTTC. The V and J genes are TRBV5-1 and TRBJ2-5, with D possibly matching TRBD1 (5 bases). This CDR3 contains 13 residues. With 1 base removed from V and 5 bases from J, the gap between germline ends came to 9 bases. Germline-derived CDR1 and CDR2 are SGHRS and YFSETQ.

The CDR3 spells CASTKTGGRTDTQYF. The CDR3 nucleotides are TGTGCCAGCACCAAGACAGGGGGCCGCACAGATACGCAGTATTTT. The rearrangement links TRBV9 to TRBJ2-3, with 10 bases identical to TRBD1. The germline V gene has CDR1 SGDLS and CDR2 YYNGEE. There are 15 residues in the CDR3. The junction had 5 bases not matched to a gene; V was cut back by 6 bases and J by 1 base.

The chain is built from TRBV2 and TRBJ2-2, with D unclear. There are 16 residues in the CDR3. The V end lost 0 bases, the J end lost 0 bases, and 8 bases lay between the germline ends. Germline CDR1 SNHLY, CDR2 FYNNEI. The chain's CDR3 is CASSEAGQSNTGELFF. The CDR3 bases are TGTGCCAGCAGTGAAGCTGGTCAGTCGAACACCGGGGAGCTGTTTTTT.

This clone has just one count. The V and J genes are TRBV5-1 and TRBJ1-1; 8 bases fit TRBD1. The V segment lost 3 bases and the J segment 5 bases; nucleotides outside the gene matches: 9. CDR1 and CDR2 from the germline V gene are SGHRS and YFSETQ. This CDR3 spans 15 amino acids. CDR3 region: CASSSDGQGETEAFF. CDR3 in DNA: TGCGCCAGCAGCTCCGACGGACAGGGAGAGACTGAAGCTTTCTTT.

The chain carries TRBV3-1 (or the pseudogene TRBV3-2) and TRBJ2-1, with a possible D match to TRBD1 (6 bases). CDR1 and CDR2 (germline): LGHDT, YNNKEL (reference sequence). V dropped 0 bases and J dropped 2 bases, with 11 bases sitting between them. The length of the CDR3 is 16 residues. This chain's CDR3 is CASSQDLGQTYNEQFF. The CDR3 DNA reads as TGTGCCAGCAGCCAAGACTTGGGACAAACCTACAATGAGCAGTTCTTC.

V gene TRBV18 combines with J gene TRBJ1-6, with a weak D call TRBD1 (5 bases). This CDR3 is 14 amino acids long. Germline V gene sequence: CDR1 KGHSH, CDR2 LQKENI. Trimming took off 6 bases at V and 9 bases at J, with 15 bases between the two ends. The CDR3 loop is CASSPTGGSSPLHF. The DNA for the CDR3 is TGTGCCAGCTCCCCCACGGGGGGTAGTTCACCCCTCCACTTT. Full variable domain (outside the CDR3, taken from reference TRBV18 and TRBJ1-6): NAGVMQNPRHLVRRRGQEARLRCSPMKGHSHVYWYRQLPEEGLKFMVYLQKENIIDESGMPKERFSAEFPKEGPSILRIQQVVRGDSAAYFCASSPTGGSSPLHFGNGTRLTVT.

This chain uses TRBV7-2 with TRBJ1-3; D perhaps matches TRBD1 (5 bases). In germline, CDR1 is SGHTA, CDR2 FQGNSA. The CDR3 has 15 amino acids. V was cut by 7 bases and J by 10 bases, with 23 bases left in between. The CDR3 loop reads CASTPWRDRGGTIYF. As DNA, the CDR3 is TGTGCCAGCACCCCCTGGCGGGACCGAGGAGGGACCATATATTTT.

The V call is TRBV21-1, the J call TRBJ2-3; TRBD2, as called in the table, went unchecked against the DNA. TRBV21-1 is marked as a pseudogene. The CDR3 covers 17 residues. As DNA, the CDR3 is TGTGCCAGCAGCAAGGAAAGCGGGGGGACCCCCGAGCGCACGCAGTATTTT. This translates into CASSKESGGTPERTQYF.